The 28 T cell receptor beta chains reported below all come from one sample, sequenced in a study of cytomegalovirus exposure and HLA in healthy donors. The study ran its PCR with 60 Vbeta and 13 Jbeta primers. TCRdb keeps only in-frame clones here, not all; method: immunoSEQ multiplex PCR. The sample has some 210,000 clones, 60% to 80% seen once. The sequenced material came from PBMCs. These receptors originate from a woman in her thirties in good health and CMV-seropositive.

The V and J genes are TRBV28 and TRBJ1-1, with D perhaps matching TRBD1 (6 bases). This CDR3 has 14 residues. CDR1 MDHEN and CDR2 SYDVKM come from the germline V gene. V lost 1 base and J 1 base, leaving 7 bases between the germline ends. CDR3 nucleotide sequence: TGTGCCAGCAGTTTATACAGGGAGAACACTGAAGCTTTCTTT. As protein: CASSLYRENTEAFF.

This clone was counted a few times. The chain uses TRBV5-6 and TRBJ2-5, with TRBD2 as a possible D gene (6 bases). The J call is uncertain, as TRBJ2-7 better fits the DNA end. Germline CDR1 is SGHDT and CDR2 is YYEEEE. This CDR3 is 17 amino acids long. CDR3 bases: TGTGCCAGCAGCTTCGGGCCTAGCGCTTCTTCCTCCTACGAGCAGTACTTC. Translating it yields CASSFGPSASSSYEQYF.

For the CDR3, the DNA is TGCGCCAGCAGCGAGGTGGGCCAAGAGACCCAGTACTTC. It specifies CASSEVGQETQYF. The chain carries TRBV5-1 and TRBJ2-5; D ambiguous. CDR3 length: 13 amino acids. Per germline, CDR1 SGHRS and CDR2 YFSETQ. V was cut by 4 bases and J by 1 base, with 8 bases left in between.

V gene TRBV15 combines with J gene TRBJ2-6; a possible D gene is TRBD2 (5 bases). The V and J ends lost 0 bases and 2 bases respectively, with 11 bases between them. This CDR3 is built from 17 residues. Germline V gene lookup returns CDR1 LNHNV and CDR2 YYDKDF (reference sequence). The CDR3 here is CATSRDVRVAGANVLTF. DNA for the CDR3: TGTGCCACCAGCAGAGATGTGAGGGTGGCTGGGGCCAACGTCCTGACTTTC.

The J gene is TRBJ1-1, the V gene TRBV2, with 9 bases matching TRBD1. The V gene's germline CDR1 is SNHLY and CDR2 FYNNEI. V gave up 11 bases and J gave up 5 bases; unmatched junction bases: 6. The CDR3 is made up of 12 amino acids. CDR3 DNA sequence: TGTGCCGGGGGACAGGGTGGGACTGAAGCTTTCTTT. Its translation: CAGGQGGTEAFF.

This rearrangement joins TRBV10-3 to TRBJ2-2; 7 nucleotides align to TRBD1. With 6 bases clipped from V and 5 bases from J, the junction kept 9 bases outside the gene matches. From germline, CDR1 is ENHRY and CDR2 SYGVKD. CDR3 length: 15 amino acids. The CDR3 coding sequence is TGTGCCATCAGAATGGGACAGCCGGGGACCGGGGAGCTGTTTTTT. It codes for CAIRMGQPGTGELFF.

The J gene is TRBJ1-2, the V gene TRBV29-1, with a possible D match to TRBD1 (5 bases). The V end was cut by 4 bases, the J end by 3 bases, with 6 bases between. Germline assignment: CDR1 SQVTM and CDR2 ANQGSEA. The CDR3 totals 11 residues. CDR3 in DNA: TGCAGCGTTGGGGGGGACTATGGCTACACCTTC. This sequence encodes CSVGGDYGYTF.

The J gene is TRBJ1-1, the V gene TRBV6-5; D gene unclear. This CDR3 is 13 amino acids long. Germline V gene lookup returns CDR1 MNHEY and CDR2 SVGAGI. Trimming shortened V by 3 bases and J by 1 base, and 6 bases separated the two germline ends. Here the CDR3 DNA reads TGTGCCAGCAGTTATGAGCAGAACACTGAAGCTTTCTTT. Encoded protein: CASSYEQNTEAFF.

The V and J genes are TRBV28 and TRBJ1-5, with 8 positions matching TRBD1. The germline gives CDR1 MDHEN, CDR2 SYDVKM. With 5 bases clipped from V and 0 bases from J, the junction kept 3 bases outside the gene matches. There are 15 residues in the CDR3. The CDR3 protein is CASSVTGDSNQPQHF. In DNA form, the CDR3 reads TGTGCCAGCAGTGTGACAGGGGATAGCAATCAGCCCCAGCATTTT.

The CDR3 protein is CASSKSGEVETQYF. The CDR3 nucleotides read TGTGCCAGCAGCAAGTCGGGAGAGGTAGAGACCCAGTACTTC. This rearrangement joins TRBV5-4 to TRBJ2-5; D is possibly TRBD2 (6 bases). The V and J ends lost 4 bases and 4 bases respectively, with 14 bases between them. This CDR3 has 14 residues. The V gene's germline CDR1 is SGHNT and CDR2 YYREEE (reference sequence). Drawing the rest from reference TRBV5-4 and TRBJ2-5, the complete variable domain is ETGVTQSPTHLIKTRGQQVTLRCSSQSGHNTVSWYQQALGQGPQFIFQYYREEENGRGNFPPRFSGLQFPNYSSELNVNALELDDSALYLCASSKSGEVETQYFGPGTRLLVL.

The chain combines TRBV28 with TRBJ2-7; 7 bases line up with TRBD1. The CDR3 length is 14 residues. CDR1 is MDHEN, CDR2 SYDVKM, per germline. With V trimmed by 3 bases and J by 3 bases, 5 bases remained unmatched. The CDR3 loop reads CASSLQGVDYEQYF. Written as DNA, the CDR3 is TGTGCCAGCAGTTTGCAGGGGGTGGACTACGAGCAGTACTTC. Full variable domain (missing parts from reference TRBV28 and TRBJ2-7): DVKVTQSSRYLVKRTGEKVFLECVQDMDHENMFWYRQDPGLGLRLIYFSYDVKMKEKGDIPEGYSVSREKKERFSLILESASTNQTSMYLCASSLQGVDYEQYFGPGTRLTVT.

This clone has just a few counts. This sequence joins TRBV18 and TRBJ2-5; tentative D call: TRBD2 (6 bases). Trimming removed 0 bases at V and 1 base at J, with 12 bases between. Germline CDR1 is KGHSH and CDR2 is LQKENI. The CDR3 has 16 residues. CDR3 sequence (DNA): TGTGCCAGCTCACCACCTGGTCTAGCGTTCCAAGAGACCCAGTACTTC. It specifies CASSPPGLAFQETQYF.

The rearrangement uses TRBV18 and TRBJ1-1; 10 nucleotides match TRBD1. The CDR3 consists of 15 residues. Trimming took 3 bases from V and 4 from J; bases not matched to a gene: 5. Per the germline V gene, CDR1 is KGHSH and CDR2 is LQKENI. The CDR3: CASSPDRGFSTEAFF. CDR3 sequence (DNA): TGTGCCAGCTCACCGGACAGGGGGTTTAGCACTGAAGCTTTCTTT.

The rearrangement links TRBV27 to TRBJ2-1; the D gene is possibly TRBD1 (6 bases). Trimming stripped 2 bases from V and 12 bases from J, with 17 bases between. CDR3 length: 14 amino acids. CDR1 is MNHEY, CDR2 SMNVEV, per germline (reference sequence). CDR3 sequence: CASSLPQVGAGQFF. CDR3 nucleotide sequence: TGTGCCAGCAGTTTACCCCAGGTGGGGGCAGGGCAGTTCTTC.

The V and J genes are TRBV29-1 and TRBJ1-2; 8 nucleotides align to TRBD1. Germline V gene lookup returns CDR1 SQVTM and CDR2 ANQGSEA. The CDR3 extends over 14 amino acids. The V and J ends lost 4 bases and 4 bases, in that order; junction bases with no gene match: 8. The CDR3 DNA reads as TGCAGCGTTGTTGGCAGGGGGCGAGGCTATGGCTACACCTTC. Its protein is CSVVGRGRGYGYTF.

This chain uses TRBV30 with TRBJ2-3; 9 bases are a match to TRBD2. CDR3 length: 15 residues. CDR1 GTSNPN and CDR2 SVGIG come from the germline V gene (reference sequence). Trimming took 2 bases from V and 4 from J; bases not matched to a gene: 7. In DNA, the CDR3 is TGTGCCTGGAGTAAATTAGCGGGGGAATCAGATACGCAGTATTTT. It specifies CAWSKLAGESDTQYF.

CDR3 sequence: CASSQDRASALDTQYF. Here the CDR3 DNA reads TGTGCCAGCAGCCAAGATCGGGCTAGCGCCTTAGATACGCAGTATTTT. The J gene is TRBJ2-3, the V gene TRBV4-2, with D possibly TRBD2 on 6 matching bases. V lost 0 bases and J lost 5, with 15 bases in between. CDR1 and CDR2 (germline): LGHNA, YNFKEQ. This CDR3 spans 16 amino acids.

The chain couples TRBV2 to TRBJ1-1; D is unresolved. The V and J ends lost 4 bases and 1 base respectively, with 10 bases between them. The CDR3 length is 14 residues. From germline, CDR1 is SNHLY and CDR2 FYNNEI. The CDR3 reads CASSGVVSNTEAFF. The CDR3 DNA reads TGTGCCAGCAGTGGAGTGGTTTCGAACACTGAAGCTTTCTTT.

The table lists this clone with a count of one. The rearrangement joins TRBV7-2 to TRBJ1-3; D may be TRBD1 (6 bases). The CDR3 totals 15 residues. CDR1 is SGHTA and CDR2 is FQGNSA in the germline V gene. V dropped 5 bases and J dropped 1 base, with 12 bases sitting between them. CDR3 coding DNA: TGTGCCAGCAGCCCGAGGGGGTTTTCTGGAAACACCATATATTTT. It is translated as CASSPRGFSGNTIYF.

The J gene is TRBJ1-5, the V gene TRBV28, with D possibly TRBD1 on 6 matching bases. The V gene lost 8 bases and the J gene lost 7 bases, with 15 bases spanning the gap. This CDR3 region has 13 residues. Germline-derived CDR1 and CDR2 are MDHEN and SYDVKM. The CDR3, as DNA: TGTGCCAGCGGGGGGGCAGATCGACAGCCCCAGCATTTT. Amino acids: CASGGADRQPQHF.

This clone was observed a handful of times. The genes are TRBV7-9 and TRBJ2-2; D remains ambiguous. CDR3 length: 17 amino acids. Germline V gene lookup returns CDR1 SEHNR and CDR2 FQNEAQ (reference sequence). The ends were cut back, 5 bases at V and 6 bases at J, with 22 bases in the middle. The CDR3 DNA follows: TGTGCCAGCAGCCCCCCGTTTATGTCCGTTTTTTCCGGGGAGCTGTTTTTT. Its protein product is CASSPPFMSVFSGELFF.

This rearrangement joins TRBV10-2 to TRBJ2-7; D not certain. The CDR3 is 15 amino acids. Germline-derived CDR1 and CDR2 are WSHSY and SAAADI. Trimming removed 0 bases from V and 0 bases from J, with 9 bases in between. CDR3 sequence reads: CASSESRVSSYEQYF. DNA for the CDR3: TGCGCCAGCAGTGAGTCTCGCGTGTCCTCCTACGAGCAGTACTTC.

V usage is TRBV29-1 and J usage is TRBJ2-3, with a weak D call TRBD1 (5 bases). Germline CDR1 is SQVTM and CDR2 is ANQGSEA. The ends were cut back, 5 bases at V and 0 bases at J, with 9 bases in the middle. The CDR3 length is 13 residues. The DNA for the CDR3 is TGCAGCGTTTTAGGGGCTAGCACAGATACGCAGTATTTT. It is translated as CSVLGASTDTQYF.

This clone was picked up a small number of times. CDR3 region: CAWSVRLEQYF. CDR3 nucleotide sequence: TGTGCCTGGAGTGTCCGTCTCGAGCAGTACTTC. The chain uses TRBV30 and TRBJ2-5, with no clear D. The J call could be wrong; TRBJ2-7 is a better fit for the DNA end. CDR1 GTSNPN and CDR2 SVGIG come from the germline V gene (reference sequence). This CDR3 spans 11 amino acids.

The J gene is TRBJ1-3, the V gene TRBV2; TRBD1 agrees at 7 bases. CDR1 is SNHLY, CDR2 FYNNEI, per germline. J was trimmed by 4 bases and V by 3 bases; bases with no gene match: 3. The CDR3 extends over 14 amino acids. CDR3 loop: CASSDRGSGNTIYF. CDR3 nucleotide sequence: TGTGCCAGCAGTGACAGGGGGTCCGGAAACACCATATATTTT.

The chain carries TRBV28 and TRBJ1-2; D unclear. The CDR3 is 14 residues long. Germline assignment: CDR1 MDHEN and CDR2 SYDVKM. Between the trimmed V and J ends, which lost 3 bases and 3 bases, there was a span of 11 bases. The CDR3 region is CASSLVRNDYGYTF. For the CDR3, the DNA is TGTGCCAGCAGTTTGGTTAGAAACGACTATGGCTACACCTTC.

The J gene is TRBJ2-5, the V gene TRBV27, with a weak D call TRBD1 (6 bases). Trimming stripped 0 bases from V and 1 base from J, with 15 bases between. CDR3 size: 17 residues. Germline assignment: CDR1 MNHEY and CDR2 SMNVEV (reference sequence). CDR3 DNA sequence: TGTGCCAGCAGTTTATCCCCAACAGGGCCCTCCCAAGAGACCCAGTACTTC. Protein product: CASSLSPTGPSQETQYF.

V gene TRBV6-6 combines with J gene TRBJ1-2; 12 positions agree with TRBD1. The CDR3 covers 16 residues. J lost 6 bases, V lost 0 bases, and 5 bases had no gene match. The germline V gene encodes CDR1 MNHNY and CDR2 SVGAGI (reference sequence). The CDR3 nucleotides are TGTGCCAGCAGTTACTCGGGGACAGGGGGCGCAGATGGCTACACCTTC. This codes for CASSYSGTGGADGYTF.